Following are 18 T cell receptor beta chains from one sample sequenced in a study of OX40 agonist ivuxolimab in advanced cancers. TCRdb's table, derived via immunoSEQ multiplex PCR, lists solely in-frame clones and lacks some. The sample has approximately 60,000 clones; about 83% are singletons. The sample consisted of CD4+ or CD8+ T cells sorted from blood, taken in a trial of the OX40 agonist ivuxolimab. These receptors were obtained from an adult with an advanced solid tumor such as melanoma, head and neck, liver or kidney cancer.

The rearrangement joins TRBV6-6 to TRBJ1-1; 7 bases are shared with TRBD1. Unmatched junction bases numbered 8, after V lost 2 bases and J lost 11 bases. Germline V gene lookup returns CDR1 MNHNY and CDR2 SVGAGI (reference sequence). The CDR3 is made up of 13 amino acids. CDR3 region: CASSYPGDSCAFF. CDR3 nucleotide sequence: TGTGCCAGCAGTTACCCAGGGGACAGTTGCGCTTTCTTT.

The chain combines TRBV11-2 with TRBJ1-3, with D maybe TRBD1 (6 bases). Germline V gives CDR1 SGHAT, CDR2 FQNNGV. The ends were cut back, 2 bases at V and 4 bases at J, with 12 bases in the middle. CDR3 length equals 15 residues. The CDR3 region is CASSLTTGIGNTIYF. The DNA for the CDR3 is TGTGCCAGCAGCTTAACAACAGGGATCGGAAACACCATATATTTT.

The chain has TRBV4-2 and TRBJ2-5; 9 bases map to TRBD1. The J call may not be correct, given that the DNA end is closer to TRBJ2-7. The CDR3 loop spans 15 amino acids. CDR1 and CDR2 from the germline V gene are LGHNA and YNFKEQ. The CDR3 reads CASSQLQGANYEQYF. In nucleotides, the CDR3 is TGTGCCAGCAGCCAACTACAGGGGGCAAACTACGAGCAGTACTTC.

The chain combines TRBV28 with TRBJ2-1; 7 nucleotides match TRBD1. This CDR3 is built from 12 residues. The germline V gene has CDR1 MDHEN and CDR2 SYDVKM. Trimming cost V 6 bases and J 8 bases; bases outside gene matches: 4. In nucleotides, the CDR3 is TGTGCCAGCAGCTACACAGGGGATGAGCAGTTCTTC. Protein product: CASSYTGDEQFF.

This chain connects TRBV27 to TRBJ2-7; 14 bases fit TRBD2. The V gene's germline CDR1 is MNHEY and CDR2 SMNVEV (reference sequence). This CDR3 comprises 15 residues. The V and J ends lost 6 bases and 2 bases, in that order; junction bases with no gene match: 3. CDR3 amino acids: CASRRLAGGPYEQYF. For the CDR3, the DNA is TGTGCCAGCAGACGACTAGCGGGAGGGCCCTACGAGCAGTACTTC.

The rearrangement links TRBV7-9 to TRBJ1-1; D is undetermined. Germline-derived CDR1 and CDR2 are SEHNR and FQNEAQ (reference sequence). V dropped 1 base and J dropped 4 bases, with 7 bases sitting between them. The CDR3 has 13 amino acids. The CDR3 reads CASSLEPGTEAFF. The CDR3 DNA is TGTGCCAGCAGCTTAGAACCCGGCACTGAAGCTTTCTTT.

The chain employs TRBV7-2 and TRBJ2-7; TRBD2 matches 9 bases. This CDR3 has 15 residues. J was trimmed by 2 bases and V by 1 base; bases with no gene match: 3. The germline gives CDR1 SGHTA, CDR2 FQGNSA. Here the CDR3 DNA reads TGTGCCAGCAGCTTAGTAGCGGGAGAAGCCTACGAGCAGTACTTC. Encoded protein: CASSLVAGEAYEQYF.

Note on this clone: One end of the junction fails to match germline, which may point to a read error. This sequence joins TRBV5-4 and TRBJ2-1; 9 bases are a match to TRBD1. The CDR3 sequence is 16 residues long. Per the germline V gene, CDR1 is SGHNT and CDR2 is YYREEE (reference sequence). The CDR3, as DNA: TGTGCCAGCAGCCAAGTCTGGGACAGGGTCTACCATGAGCAGTTCTTC. Its protein is CASSQVWDRVYHEQFF. Complete variable domain (other parts from reference TRBV5-4 and TRBJ2-1): ETGVTQSPTHLIKTRGQQVTLRCSSQSGHNTVSWYQQALGQGPQFIFQYYREEENGRGNFPPRFSGLQFPNYSSELNVNALELDDSALYLCASSQVWDRVYHEQFFGPGTRLTVL.

This chain uses TRBV6-1 with TRBJ1-2; D gene unclear. The V gene's germline CDR1 is MNHNS and CDR2 SASEGT. This CDR3 is 13 amino acids long. Trimming cost V 1 base and J 6 bases, with 9 bases left between them. The CDR3 nucleotides read TGTGCCAGCAGTGAAGGCACAGAGGATGGCTACACCTTC. This translates into CASSEGTEDGYTF.

This clone was observed a single time. V and J are TRBV7-9 and TRBJ2-5, with TRBD2 identical over 10 bases. The length of the CDR3 is 16 residues. V dropped 5 bases and J dropped 2; count of bases not matched to a gene: 8. CDR1 SEHNR and CDR2 FQNEAQ come from the germline V gene (reference sequence). CDR3 DNA sequence: TGTGCCAGCAGCCCCCGGACTAGCGGTGAACAAGAGACCCAGTACTTC. Residues: CASSPRTSGEQETQYF.

The chain is built from TRBV27 and TRBJ2-7, with TRBD2 as a possible D gene (6 bases). This CDR3 region has 14 residues. V was trimmed by 6 bases and J by 0 bases, leaving 12 bases between them. Germline assignment: CDR1 MNHEY and CDR2 SMNVEV (reference sequence). This CDR3 is CASRGYGSSYEQYF. The DNA of the CDR3 is TGTGCCAGCAGGGGGTACGGGAGCTCCTACGAGCAGTACTTC.

The rearrangement links TRBV25-1 to TRBJ2-2; TRBD2 matches 8 bases. The length of the CDR3 is 17 residues. Per germline, CDR1 MGHDK and CDR2 SYGVNS. The ends lost 4 bases at V and 2 bases at J; junction bases unmatched: 9. The CDR3 bases are TGTGCCAGCAGTGGTCTTCGGGCGGGGGGCAACACCGGGGAGCTGTTTTTT. Amino acids: CASSGLRAGGNTGELFF. Looking up the rest from reference TRBV25-1 and TRBJ2-2 gives the full variable domain: EADIYQTPRYLVIGTGKKITLECSQTMGHDKMYWYQQDPGMELHLIHYSYGVNSTEKGDLSSESTVSRIRTEHFPLTLESARPSHTSQYLCASSGLRAGGNTGELFFGEGSRLTVL.

This rearrangement joins TRBV7-3 to TRBJ2-3, with TRBD2 matching over 8 bases. The CDR3 consists of 15 residues. The junction had 5 bases not matched to a gene; V was cut back by 5 bases and J by 1 base. In germline, CDR1 is SGHTA, CDR2 FQGTGA. CDR3 protein: CASSVSGARTDTQYF. The CDR3 nucleotides are TGTGCCAGCAGCGTTAGCGGGGCGCGCACAGATACGCAGTATTTT.

The rearrangement uses TRBV27 and TRBJ2-7; D is undetermined. The germline V gene has CDR1 MNHEY and CDR2 SMNVEV (reference sequence). The CDR3 is 14 residues long. V was trimmed by 3 bases and J by 0 bases, leaving 9 bases between them. CDR3 sequence reads: CASSLQRHSYEQYF. The CDR3 DNA reads as TGTGCCAGCAGTTTGCAGCGCCACTCCTACGAGCAGTACTTC.

The chain employs TRBV7-6 and TRBJ2-7; possible D gene TRBD2, 6 bases. CDR3 length: 14 residues. The V end was cut by 5 bases, the J end by 5 bases, with 16 bases between. Germline V gene sequence: CDR1 SGHVS, CDR2 FNYEAQ. The CDR3 DNA sequence: TGTGCCAGCAGCCCCGGGCCGGGAGTCCACGAGCAGTACTTC. It is translated as CASSPGPGVHEQYF.

This chain joins TRBV27 and TRBJ2-2; D not certain. CDR3 length: 16 amino acids. V lost 2 bases to trimming and J lost 0 bases, with 10 bases between them. Germline V gene sequence: CDR1 MNHEY, CDR2 SMNVEV (reference sequence). In nucleotides, the CDR3 is TGTGCCAGCAGTTTAGGCCCGACCGCGAACACCGGGGAGCTGTTTTTT. Protein: CASSLGPTANTGELFF.

This clone was recorded only once. V usage is TRBV2 and J usage is TRBJ1-3; D is unresolved. The germline CDR1 and CDR2 sequences are SNHLY and FYNNEI. V lost 2 bases, J lost 4 bases, and 15 bases lay in between. This CDR3 contains 16 residues. This chain's CDR3 is CASSENNSNLGNTIYF. As DNA, the CDR3 is TGTGCCAGCAGTGAAAATAACAGTAATTTAGGAAACACCATATATTTT.

This clone showed up just a few times. DNA of the CDR3: TGTGCCATCAGTCGGGACAGCGATCAGCCCCAGCATTTT. Translating it yields CAISRDSDQPQHF. The chain recombines TRBV10-3 with TRBJ1-5; 7 nucleotides agree with TRBD1. With 5 bases clipped from V and 5 bases from J, the junction kept 3 bases outside the gene matches. The CDR3 is 13 residues long. The V gene's germline CDR1 is ENHRY and CDR2 SYGVKD.